This entry features one T cell receptor beta chain sequence. V was shortened by 7 bases and J by 6 bases, with 19 bases between the two germline ends. The CDR3 sequence is 15 residues long. Germline V lookup: CDR1 MDHEN, CDR2 SYDVKM. This table comes from immunoSEQ multiplex PCR, and its TCRdb copy is limited to in-frame clones, with some not included. The repertoire holds 95,000 to 150,000 clones, with 90% as singletons. This entry belongs to a study of blood T cell repertoires in COVID-19. This chain links TRBV28 with TRBJ1-3, with D unclear. Sequenced material: peripheral blood. The receptor comes from a woman aged 55-69 years with COVID-19, enrolled during active disease. CDR3 in DNA: TGTGCCAGCAAGCTAAGAACCGGGATGGCAAACACCATATATTTT. This encodes CASKLRTGMANTIYF.